This T cell receptor beta chain emerged from a study of STAT5B mutations in CD4+ large granular lymphocyte leukemia. About the study: Among healthy controls, a particular HLA allele went with more CDR3 'QG' motifs.

Study-wide findings and caveats: TRBV06-family usage was enriched in top patient clones (8/27) versus controls (2/35).

Comment on this clone: Its antigen is unknown.

The assay was run at survey level. Per the original methods: The detection floor for productive clonotype frequency was 2.59 x 10-5. Sequencing was performed with immunoSEQ multiplex PCR; in TCRdb, only in-frame clones are kept and a portion is missing. That table is the source of V, J and clone size, and D and trimming were worked out from the DNA. The sample has approximately 35,000 clones, less than 85% seen once. Trimming cost V 5 bases and J 6 bases, with 13 bases left between them. Per germline, CDR1 MNHNS and CDR2 SASEGT. The length of the CDR3 is 13 residues. The material sequenced was CD4+ T cells from blood buffy coats. The TCR comes from a human donor in good health. The chain uses TRBV6-1 and TRBJ1-1; D is possibly TRBD1 (6 bases). This chain's CDR3 is CASSPQGLSEAFF. CDR3 DNA: TGTGCCAGCAGTCCTCAGGGGTTGTCTGAAGCTTTCTTT.